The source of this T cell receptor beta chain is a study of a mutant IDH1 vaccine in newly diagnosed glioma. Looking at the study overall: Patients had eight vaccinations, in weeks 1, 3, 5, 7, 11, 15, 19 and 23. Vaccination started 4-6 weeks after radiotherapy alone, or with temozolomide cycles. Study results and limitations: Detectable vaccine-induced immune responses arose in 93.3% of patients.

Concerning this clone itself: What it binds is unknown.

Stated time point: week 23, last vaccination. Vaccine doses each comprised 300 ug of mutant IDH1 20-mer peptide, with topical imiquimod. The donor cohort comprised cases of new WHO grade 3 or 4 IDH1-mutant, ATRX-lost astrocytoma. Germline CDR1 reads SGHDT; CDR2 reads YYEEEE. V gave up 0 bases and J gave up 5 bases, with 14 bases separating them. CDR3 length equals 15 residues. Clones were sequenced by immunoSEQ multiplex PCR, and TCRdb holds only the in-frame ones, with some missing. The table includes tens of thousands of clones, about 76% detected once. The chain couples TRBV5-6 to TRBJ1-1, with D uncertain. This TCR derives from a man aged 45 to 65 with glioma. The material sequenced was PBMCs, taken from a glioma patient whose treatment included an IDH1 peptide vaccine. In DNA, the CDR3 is TGTGCCAGCAGCTTGGCACCTATGACGGGGACTGAAGCTTTCTTT. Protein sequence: CASSLAPMTGTEAFF.